This TCR beta chain was sequenced in a study of cytomegalovirus exposure and HLA in healthy donors. Points from the study as a whole: Immune exposure was documented only through CMV serostatus.

Donors counted as nominally healthy when sampled, yet unrecorded immune exposures were likely. Trimming cost V 5 bases and J 7 bases, with 6 bases left between them. Germline V gives CDR1 MDHEN, CDR2 SYDVKM. The CDR3 has 11 amino acids. PCR was performed using 60 Vbeta and 13 Jbeta primers. Produced via immunoSEQ multiplex PCR; TCRdb's table is partial and in-frame only. In the table there are about 140,000 clones, around 85% of which are singletons. This clone has only a few counts. No antigen is known for it. The chain uses TRBV28 and TRBJ1-5; D unclear. The receptor was isolated from a woman between 25 and 40 years old in good health and CMV-seronegative. Sequencing input: PBMCs. The CDR3 sequence is CASSANQPQHF. The CDR3 region has the DNA TGTGCCAGCAGTGCGAACCAGCCCCAGCATTTT. Full variable domain (remainder filled in from reference TRBV28 and TRBJ1-5): DVKVTQSSRYLVKRTGEKVFLECVQDMDHENMFWYRQDPGLGLRLIYFSYDVKMKEKGDIPEGYSVSREKKERFSLILESASTNQTSMYLCASSANQPQHFGDGTRLSIL.